A single sample gave rise to the 21 T cell receptor beta chains below, sequenced in a study of Ad26.COV2.S vaccination and SARS-CoV-2 variants. The data were produced by immunoSEQ multiplex PCR, yet TCRdb's version contains in-frame clones alone and is incomplete. The data show around 370,000 clones, 85% seen once. Treatment indicated: roughly 19 received Ad26.COV2.S at low or high dose, single or two shots; roughly 5 received placebo; per-sample allocation not given. Specimens were obtained on day 63 following the first vaccine or placebo injection. The starting material was peripheral blood, obtained in a trial of Ad26.COV2.S vaccine versus placebo. The receptors were sampled from a person aged 18-60 years who received the Ad26.COV2.S COVID-19 vaccine or a placebo.

This clone occurred once. The J gene is TRBJ1-1, the V gene TRBV2; tentatively, D is TRBD1 (5 bases). This CDR3 is 13 amino acids long. From germline, CDR1 is SNHLY and CDR2 FYNNEI. Trimming cost V 3 bases and J 4 bases, with 9 bases left between them. The CDR3 DNA reads TGTGCCAGCAGTGACAGGGTCGGCACTGAAGCTTTCTTT. It codes for CASSDRVGTEAFF.

The rearrangement uses TRBV6-5 and TRBJ2-5; 7 bases line up with TRBD2. In germline, CDR1 is MNHEY, CDR2 SVGAGI. Trimming cost V 2 bases and J 5 bases; bases outside gene matches: 8. This CDR3 is 15 amino acids long. The CDR3 here is CASSYAGEQEETQYF. CDR3 nucleotide sequence: TGTGCCAGCAGTTACGCGGGGGAGCAGGAGGAGACCCAGTACTTC.

V is TRBV7-6 and J is TRBJ2-3, with 7 bases matching TRBD2. The length of the CDR3 is 16 residues. Trimming removed 5 bases from V and 1 base from J; junction bases left unmatched: 9. From germline, CDR1 is SGHVS and CDR2 FNYEAQ. CDR3 residues: CASSGLGWTGTDTQYF. For the CDR3, the DNA is TGTGCCAGCAGCGGACTAGGGTGGACGGGCACAGATACGCAGTATTTT. The whole variable domain, filled in from reference TRBV7-6 and TRBJ2-3, reads GAGVSQSPRYKVTKRGQDVALRCDPISGHVSLYWYRQALGQGPEFLTYFNYEAQQDKSGLPNDRFSAERPEGSISTLTIQRTEQRDSAMYRCASSGLGWTGTDTQYFGPGTRLTVL.

The sample holds a few counts of this clone. This chain joins TRBV19 and TRBJ2-3; TRBD2 matches at 10 bases. This CDR3 is built from 16 residues. Per germline, CDR1 LNHDA and CDR2 SQIVND (reference sequence). Germline trimming cut 3 bases from V and 2 bases from J; bases unmatched to any gene: 5. The CDR3 here is CASSINGLAATDTQYF. Written as DNA, the CDR3 is TGTGCCAGTAGTATCAACGGACTAGCGGCCACAGATACGCAGTATTTT.

The J gene is TRBJ1-4, the V gene TRBV7-9; no clear D gene. The CDR3 runs to 13 residues. V lost 0 bases and J 8 bases, leaving 7 bases between the germline ends. Germline values: CDR1 SEHNR, CDR2 FQNEAQ (reference sequence). The CDR3 here is CASSLAVQEKLFF. CDR3 nucleotides: TGTGCCAGCAGCTTAGCCGTTCAGGAAAAACTGTTTTTT.

The table lists this clone with a few counts. The chain employs TRBV18 and TRBJ2-1, with 9 bases that match TRBD2. Germline values: CDR1 KGHSH, CDR2 LQKENI. V shed 0 bases and J 7 bases; nucleotides not matched to a gene: 7. This CDR3 has 16 residues. This CDR3 reads CASSPPAGGQGNEQFF. The CDR3 nucleotides read TGTGCCAGCTCACCACCCGCGGGAGGGCAGGGGAATGAGCAGTTCTTC.

This clone was detected only a few times. The chain recombines TRBV6-2 or TRBV6-3 with TRBJ1-5; unclear D gene. The germline V gene has CDR1 MNHEY and CDR2 SVGEGT. V was pared by 4 bases and J by 0 bases, with 10 bases between. The CDR3 is made up of 15 amino acids. In DNA form, the CDR3 reads TGTGCCAGCAGTTGGACGCACCTTAGCAATCAGCCCCAGCATTTT. This sequence encodes CASSWTHLSNQPQHF.

As to this clone: The sample contains more than one DNA sequence encoding this CDR3. V usage is TRBV3-1 (or the pseudogene TRBV3-2) and J usage is TRBJ2-7; D is ambiguous. The CDR3 spans 12 residues. Trimming removed 1 base from V and 3 bases from J, with 4 bases in between. Germline V gene data show CDR1 as LGHDT and CDR2 as YNNKEL (reference sequence). The CDR3 loop reads CASSQGGYEQYF. The DNA for the CDR3 is TGTGCCAGCAGCCAAGGAGGCTACGAGCAGTACTTC.

This chain joins TRBV6-2 or TRBV6-3 and TRBJ2-1; D is uncertain. The CDR3 loop spans 13 amino acids. CDR1 MNHEY and CDR2 SVGEGT come from the germline V gene. Trimming shortened V by 5 bases and J by 1 base, and 6 bases separated the two germline ends. In DNA, the CDR3 is TGTGCCAGCAGTGGGTCGTCCTACAATGAGCAGTTCTTC. It yields the protein CASSGSSYNEQFF.

This chain joins TRBV29-1 and TRBJ1-1; D uncertain. CDR3 length: 13 amino acids. CDR1 is SQVTM, CDR2 ANQGSEA, per germline. Trimming cost V 3 bases and J 3 bases, with 11 bases left between them. The CDR3 here is CSVEQTAYTEAFF. CDR3 DNA: TGCAGCGTTGAGCAGACCGCCTACACTGAAGCTTTCTTT.

V is TRBV5-1 and J is TRBJ2-5, with a weak D call TRBD2 (7 bases). CDR3 length: 13 amino acids. V lost 4 bases and J 5 bases, leaving 12 bases between the germline ends. The V gene's germline CDR1 is SGHRS and CDR2 YFSETQ. The CDR3 loop is CASSGGAGETQYF. CDR3 nucleotides: TGCGCCAGCAGCGGGGGGGCGGGCGAGACCCAGTACTTC.

This chain links TRBV5-1 with TRBJ1-1; D is perhaps TRBD1 (6 bases). The germline V gene has CDR1 SGHRS and CDR2 YFSETQ. V was clipped by 2 bases and J by 5 bases, with 13 bases between them. The CDR3 runs 14 residues. CDR3 DNA sequence: TGCGCCAGCAGCTTATTTACAGGGCAAACTGAAGCTTTCTTT. Its protein is CASSLFTGQTEAFF.

This clone was found many times. The chain combines TRBV28 with TRBJ1-2; possible D gene TRBD1, 6 bases. V lost 5 bases and J lost 5, with 18 bases in between. The CDR3 is made up of 15 amino acids. Per the germline V gene, CDR1 is MDHEN and CDR2 is SYDVKM. The CDR3 nucleotides are TGTGCCAGCAGTCTCCCCCGGGGGGCAGGTTATGGCTACACCTTC. Protein sequence: CASSLPRGAGYGYTF.

This chain connects TRBV9 to TRBJ2-2, with unresolved D. This CDR3 is 16 amino acids long. V was cut by 0 bases and J by 1 base, with 10 bases left in between. Germline V CDR1 and CDR2: SGDLS, YYNGEE. Here the CDR3 DNA reads TGTGCCAGCAGCGTAGCCACGGCCATGAACACCGGGGAGCTGTTTTTT. Protein: CASSVATAMNTGELFF.

The V call is TRBV14, the J call TRBJ2-7, with 9 positions matching TRBD1. This CDR3 spans 17 amino acids. The V segment lost 0 bases and the J segment 0 bases; nucleotides outside the gene matches: 6. Germline values: CDR1 SGHDN, CDR2 FVKESK. In DNA, the CDR3 is TGTGCCAGCAGCCAAGAGTTCCGGACAGGGGACTCCTACGAGCAGTACTTC. This codes for CASSQEFRTGDSYEQYF. Full variable domain (rest looked up from reference TRBV14 and TRBJ2-7): EAGVTQFPSHSVIEKGQTVTLRCDPISGHDNLYWYRRVMGKEIKFLLHFVKESKQDESGMPNNRFLAERTGGTYSTLKVQPAELEDSGVYFCASSQEFRTGDSYEQYFGPGTRLTVT.

This clone was detected only once. The J gene is TRBJ1-1, the V gene TRBV7-9, with D possibly being TRBD1 (5 bases). The V and J ends lost 1 base and 4 bases respectively, with 22 bases between them. In germline, CDR1 is SEHNR, CDR2 FQNEAQ (reference sequence). CDR3 length: 18 residues. The CDR3: CASSLEEGQDWGFTEAFF. CDR3 nucleotide sequence: TGTGCCAGCAGCTTAGAGGAAGGGCAGGACTGGGGGTTCACTGAAGCTTTCTTT.

The V and J genes are TRBV5-1 and TRBJ2-1; tentatively, D is TRBD1 (5 bases). The CDR3 is 13 residues long. V dropped 2 bases and J dropped 9 bases, with 12 bases sitting between them. Germline CDR1 reads SGHRS; CDR2 reads YFSETQ. In DNA form, the CDR3 reads TGCGCCAGCAGCTTAGGGGCCCCCGGTGAGCAGTTCTTC. Translating it yields CASSLGAPGEQFF.

This chain connects TRBV5-4 to TRBJ2-2; 8 nucleotides line up with TRBD2. The V segment lost 1 base and the J segment 4 bases; nucleotides outside the gene matches: 6. CDR1 SGHNT and CDR2 YYREEE come from the germline V gene (reference sequence). The CDR3 runs to 16 residues. CDR3: CASSLRSGLGTGELFF. Here the CDR3 DNA reads TGTGCCAGCAGCTTGAGGTCGGGACTAGGCACCGGGGAGCTGTTTTTT.

V and J are TRBV6-4 and TRBJ2-7; D remains unclear. The V gene lost 0 bases and the J gene lost 2 bases, with 5 bases spanning the gap. This CDR3 is 13 amino acids long. Looked up from germline, CDR1 is MRHNA and CDR2 is SNTAGT. CDR3 in DNA: TGTGCCAGCAGTGACTCCACCCCCTACGAGCAGTACTTC. It is translated as CASSDSTPYEQYF.

The chain is built from TRBV9 and TRBJ1-1, with D unclear. In germline, CDR1 is SGDLS, CDR2 YYNGEE. V lost 0 bases and J lost 0, with 12 bases in between. The CDR3 runs to 16 residues. The CDR3 nucleotides read TGTGCCAGCAGCGTAGCACCCCGGACGGTGAACACTGAAGCTTTCTTT. Protein sequence: CASSVAPRTVNTEAFF.

V is TRBV2 and J is TRBJ2-2; possibly TRBD2 for D (6 bases). The CDR3 consists of 14 residues. V was pared by 10 bases and J by 2 bases, with 14 bases between. Germline V lookup: CDR1 SNHLY, CDR2 FYNNEI. The CDR3 bases are TGTGCCACGACCGGGACTGCTAACACCGGGGAGCTGTTTTTT. This codes for CATTGTANTGELFF.